The TCR beta chain under discussion was sequenced for a study of cytomegalovirus exposure and HLA in healthy donors. The CDR3 covers 17 residues. The germline CDR1 and CDR2 sequences are LGHNA and YNFKEQ. Concerning this clone: Its antigen remains unknown.

General observations from the study: Presence/absence analyses took donor sequencing depth as roughly uniform. There was a cluster of highly shared sequence variants that was likely a sequencing artifact.

Researchers ran the PCR with 60 Vbeta and 13 Jbeta primers. Original data processing: In a later analysis, roughly 10 million of about 80 million unique beta chains occurred in at least two donors. Sequencing was performed with immunoSEQ multiplex PCR; in TCRdb, only in-frame clones are kept and a portion is missing. The DNA gave D and trimming, while V, J and clone size come from that table. The sample lists over 110,000 clones, around 78% occurring once. Source material: PBMCs. This receptor was identified in a woman aged 40 to 50 in good health and CMV-seropositive. The chain links TRBV4-2 to TRBJ2-5; 12 nucleotides match TRBD2. The J call could be wrong; TRBJ2-7 is a better fit for the DNA end. CDR3 region: CASSPTSSGRASYEQYF. In DNA form, the CDR3 reads TGTGCCAGCAGCCCGACCTCTAGCGGGAGGGCCTCCTACGAGCAGTACTTC.